This TCR beta chain was recorded in a study of shared clonotypes between healthy human individuals. TCRdb's copy holds only in-frame clones and misses some; the assay was immunoSEQ multiplex PCR. The table records about 2.5 million clones, 80% to 95% of them present only once. Germline CDR1 reads SGHRS; CDR2 reads YFSETQ. The germline V and J ends were trimmed by 0 bases and 0 bases, with 8 bases remaining between them. The CDR3 contains 15 residues. Note on this clone: Distinct nucleotide sequences in the sample also encode this CDR3.

This receptor was taken from a man aged 18 to 35 in good health. Some clones in this sample may be carry-over from other donors' samples. The chain has TRBV5-1 and TRBJ2-3; D might be TRBD2 (5 bases). The sample taken for sequencing was naive CD4+ T cells from PBMCs. Specified subset: CD45RA+ positively selected. Written as DNA, the CDR3 is TGCGCCAGCAGCTTGGGGGCGGGTAGCACAGATACGCAGTATTTT. It is translated as CASSLGAGSTDTQYF.